These 21 T cell receptor beta chains were all obtained from the same sample, sequenced in a study of early T cells in non-severe SARS-CoV-2 infection. TCRdb processed the 5' RACE reads anew with MiXCR; each CDR3 protein has one entry. Among about 64,000 distinct CDR3 sequences, roughly 12% were seen once, and the ten largest hold around 1.4%. This specimen was whole blood, taken at baseline. The receptors were sampled from an adult who was a healthcare worker with PCR-confirmed SARS-CoV-2 infection or an uninfected control (not recorded which).

The rearrangement uses TRBV6-2 or TRBV6-3 and TRBJ2-7; tentative D call: TRBD2 (6 bases). Germline-derived CDR1 and CDR2 are MNHEY and SVGEGT. CDR3 length: 14 amino acids. The germline V and J ends were trimmed by 2 bases and 2 bases, with 10 bases remaining between them. This chain's CDR3 is CASSYEPGAYEQYF. CDR3 bases: TGTGCCAGCAGTTACGAACCGGGGGCCTACGAGCAGTACTTC.

This clonotype was counted many times. The chain links TRBV5-4 to TRBJ1-3; no firm D call. V was clipped by 0 bases and J by 3 bases, with 1 base between them. CDR1 and CDR2 (germline): SGHNT, YYREEE (reference sequence). The CDR3 loop spans 12 amino acids. The CDR3 sequence is CASSLDGNTIYF. Written as DNA, the CDR3 is TGTGCCAGCAGCTTGGATGGAAACACCATATATTTT.

A few counts support this clonotype. CDR3 sequence: CASSQAAGSGGTEAFF. The CDR3 DNA sequence: TGCGCCAGCAGCCAAGCCGCTGGGAGTGGGGGCACTGAAGCTTTCTTT. The V call is TRBV4-3, the J call TRBJ1-1; TRBD1 is a possible D gene (5 bases). The CDR3 is 16 residues long. Germline V gives CDR1 LGHNA, CDR2 YSLEER. Between the trimmed V and J ends, which lost 1 base and 4 bases, there was a span of 16 bases.

This clonotype has ten or more counts. The chain carries TRBV11-2 and TRBJ2-7; TRBD1 matches at 7 bases. The CDR3 is 13 residues long. Germline CDR1 reads SGHAT; CDR2 reads FQNNGV. J was trimmed by 3 bases and V by 5 bases; bases with no gene match: 4. CDR3 in DNA: TGTGCCAGCAGCCTGGGACAGCTCTACGAGCAGTACTTC. Its protein product is CASSLGQLYEQYF.

This clonotype has a handful of counts. The rearrangement links TRBV29-1 to TRBJ2-7, with TRBD2 matching over 7 bases. J lost 2 bases, V lost 6 bases, and 10 bases had no gene match. Germline CDR1 reads SQVTM; CDR2 reads ANQGSEA. The CDR3 consists of 14 residues. CDR3 sequence (DNA): TGCAGCGTAGCAGCGGGGCCCCATCCCTACGAGCAGTACTTC. This translates into CSVAAGPHPYEQYF.

The V and J genes are TRBV18 and TRBJ2-2; D is uncertain. Trimming took off 2 bases at V and 2 bases at J, with 3 bases between the two ends. Germline V lookup: CDR1 KGHSH, CDR2 LQKENI. This CDR3 spans 13 amino acids. The CDR3 is CASSPANTGELFF. The DNA for the CDR3 is TGTGCCAGCTCACCAGCCAACACCGGGGAGCTGTTTTTT.

This clonotype was recorded at least ten times. The J gene is TRBJ1-1, the V gene TRBV20-1, with D possibly matching TRBD1 (6 bases). V dropped 2 bases and J dropped 5 bases, with 12 bases sitting between them. Germline V lookup: CDR1 DFQATT, CDR2 SNEGSKA (reference sequence). The CDR3 runs to 13 residues. CDR3 region: CSARNRDPTEAFF. The CDR3 DNA reads as TGCAGTGCTAGAAACAGGGACCCGACTGAAGCTTTCTTT.

V and J are TRBV6-1 and TRBJ2-3; D is possibly TRBD2 (6 bases). The V end lost 7 bases, the J end lost 3 bases, and 14 bases lay between the germline ends. From germline, CDR1 is MNHNS and CDR2 SASEGT. The CDR3 sequence is 14 residues long. CDR3 loop: CASTEGRGTDTQYF. The CDR3 nucleotides are TGTGCCAGCACCGAGGGCCGGGGGACAGATACGCAGTATTTT.

This chain joins TRBV14 and TRBJ1-2; TRBD1 is a possible D gene (6 bases). This CDR3 comprises 17 residues. V was pared by 0 bases and J by 7 bases, with 21 bases between. The V gene's germline CDR1 is SGHDN and CDR2 FVKESK. The CDR3 reads CASSQEWGGQTSSGYTF. The CDR3 bases are TGTGCCAGCAGCCAAGAGTGGGGAGGACAGACTTCTTCTGGCTACACCTTC.

This clonotype was detected many times. The chain recombines TRBV30 with TRBJ2-7; unclear D gene. The CDR3 loop spans 13 amino acids. V was trimmed by 6 bases and J by 3 bases, leaving 15 bases between them. Germline-derived CDR1 and CDR2 are GTSNPN and SVGIG (reference sequence). The CDR3, as DNA: TGTGCCTGCTCGGCGGACCAAAACTACGAGCAGTACTTC. The encoded protein is CACSADQNYEQYF.

This clonotype appeared a single time. At one of its ends the junction is not consistent with the germline gene, which may arise from a read error. The rearrangement uses TRBV6-2 or TRBV6-3 and TRBJ2-7; D remains ambiguous. The CDR3 loop spans 13 amino acids. Germline assignment: CDR1 MNHEY and CDR2 SVGEGT. The CDR3 DNA reads TGTGCCGGCAGTCCCTGGGAAATGGGCGAGCAGTACTTC. Amino acid sequence: CAGSPWEMGEQYF.

The chain employs TRBV3-1 and TRBJ1-1; D remains ambiguous. V lost 1 base, J lost 0 bases, and 12 bases lay in between. CDR1 and CDR2 from the germline V gene are LGHDT and YNNKEL (reference sequence). The CDR3 length is 16 residues. The DNA of the CDR3 is TGTGCCAGCAGCCAAGCGCTACAAAAGATGAACACTGAAGCTTTCTTT. This sequence encodes CASSQALQKMNTEAFF.

This clonotype has more than one count but fewer than ten. This rearrangement joins TRBV4-3 to TRBJ2-1; TRBD2 matches at 9 bases. Germline CDR1 reads LGHNA; CDR2 reads YSLEER. Trimming removed 6 bases from V and 4 bases from J; junction bases left unmatched: 10. The CDR3 sequence is 16 residues long. Here the CDR3 reads CASSIGPSGTYNEQFF. The DNA for the CDR3 is TGCGCCAGCAGTATTGGCCCTAGCGGGACGTACAATGAGCAGTTCTTC.

Many counts were recorded for this clonotype. The J gene is TRBJ1-2, the V gene TRBV27, with no clear D. Deletions cut 8 bases from V and 2 bases from J, with 9 bases between. Germline V CDR1 and CDR2: MNHEY, SMNVEV (reference sequence). The CDR3 has 12 amino acids. The CDR3: CASRRGNYGYTF. The CDR3 DNA reads as TGTGCCAGCCGACGTGGGAACTATGGCTACACCTTC.

This clonotype was detected a few times. The chain couples TRBV7-6 to TRBJ1-2; 7 nucleotides agree with TRBD1. Germline V lookup: CDR1 SGHVS, CDR2 FNYEAQ. The junction had 5 bases not matched to a gene; V was cut back by 5 bases and J by 8 bases. The CDR3 is made up of 12 amino acids. The CDR3 nucleotides read TGTGCCAGCAGCCCCGACAGGGTCGGCTACACCTTC. Protein sequence: CASSPDRVGYTF.

The genes are TRBV20-1 and TRBJ2-7; the match to TRBD2 covers 11 bases. The CDR3 consists of 13 residues. Germline values: CDR1 DFQATT, CDR2 SNEGSKA (reference sequence). V was clipped by 6 bases and J by 5 bases; unmatched bases: 6. CDR3 in amino acids: CSAKLAGDHEQYF. As DNA, the CDR3 is TGCAGTGCAAAACTAGCGGGAGACCACGAGCAGTACTTC.

Ten or more counts support this clonotype. The chain uses TRBV6-2 or TRBV6-3 and TRBJ1-1, with D unresolved. There are 12 residues in the CDR3. Germline CDR1 and CDR2: MNHEY and SVGEGT. V was pared by 6 bases and J by 10 bases, with 15 bases between. CDR3 DNA: TGTGCCAGCAGAGAGGGTCCTGAGAGAGCTTTCTTT. Its translation: CASREGPERAFF.

The genes are TRBV10-3 and TRBJ2-2, with 8 bases aligning to TRBD2. Germline CDR1 is ENHRY and CDR2 is SYGVKD. The CDR3 covers 16 residues. J was trimmed by 5 bases and V by 6 bases; bases with no gene match: 11. The CDR3 DNA is TGTGCCATCAGGCCCGGGACTAGGGGCCAAACCGGGGAGCTGTTTTTT. It translates to CAIRPGTRGQTGELFF.

The rearrangement uses TRBV6-6 and TRBJ2-7; 14 nucleotides align to TRBD2. Per the germline V gene, CDR1 is MNHNY and CDR2 is SVGAGI (reference sequence). V shed 4 bases and J 6 bases; nucleotides not matched to a gene: 17. This CDR3 has 19 residues. CDR3: CASSFPLGTGTSGRREQYF. The CDR3 coding sequence is TGTGCCAGCAGTTTCCCGCTAGGGACAGGGACTAGCGGGAGACGCGAGCAGTACTTC.

This clonotype was observed a few times. This rearrangement joins TRBV2 to TRBJ2-3, with D possibly TRBD2 on 5 matching bases. The CDR3 is made up of 16 amino acids. Trimming removed 7 bases at V and 4 bases at J, with 21 bases between. Germline loops: CDR1 SNHLY, CDR2 FYNNEI. The CDR3 reads CASMVGSLSGADTQYF. The CDR3 DNA follows: TGTGCCAGCATGGTAGGGAGCCTATCCGGGGCAGATACGCAGTATTTT. The full variable domain, with the rest looked up from reference TRBV2 and TRBJ2-3, is EPEVTQTPSHQVTQMGQEVILRCVPISNHLYFYWYRQILGQKVEFLVSFYNNEISEKSEIFDDQFSVERPDGSNFTLKIRSTKLEDSAMYFCASMVGSLSGADTQYFGPGTRLTVL.

This chain joins TRBV29-1 and TRBJ2-2; TRBD2 matches at 10 bases. Germline trimming cut 6 bases from V and 7 bases from J; bases unmatched to any gene: 11. There are 15 residues in the CDR3. Looked up from germline, CDR1 is SQVTM and CDR2 is ANQGSEA. CDR3 loop: CSVPLAGSSHGELFF. The CDR3 nucleotides are TGCAGCGTGCCACTAGCGGGGAGTTCCCACGGGGAGCTGTTTTTT.